The rows below give T cell receptor beta chains drawn from one sample of a study of radiotherapy plus CTLA-4 blockade in lung cancer. Some clones are missing from TCRdb's copy, which holds only in-frame ones; the method was immunoSEQ multiplex PCR. This table holds tens of thousands of clones, approximately 70% found once. The source was peripheral blood, collected from a patient treated with radiotherapy plus ipilimumab. These receptor sequences come from a human donor with non-small cell lung cancer whose response to radiotherapy plus ipilimumab could not be evaluated. Each CDR3 is given with its conserved first and last residue. A D gene is named only where the DNA matches it firmly.

>TRBV27|TRBJ2-7|.
CASSYGVTGVVEQYF
>TRBV7-3|TRBJ2-7|.
CASSFQWAGPYEQYF
>TRBV4-1|TRBJ1-5|.
CASSQDQGRGTQPQHF
>TRBV5-1|TRBJ2-7|.
CASREGQGYEQYF
>TRBV18|TRBJ1-2|.
CASSEGQRYGYTF
>TRBV6-5|TRBJ2-5|.
CASSYSGGAYQETQYF
>TRBV5-6|TRBJ1-1|TRBD1
CASSWDRGTEAFF
>TRBV5-8|TRBJ2-1|TRBD2
CASSLTSGRSYNEQFF
>TRBV7-2|TRBJ1-2|.
CASSLAQGFGYGYTF
>TRBV2|TRBJ1-1|.
CASSEFAGAVF
>TRBV27|TRBJ2-7|.
CASSPGASVGYEQYF
>TRBV5-4|TRBJ2-1|TRBD1
CASRRQGARNEQFF
>TRBV6-5|TRBJ2-7|.
CASSRRGYEQYF
>TRBV2|TRBJ1-1|.
CASSGDSNTEAFF